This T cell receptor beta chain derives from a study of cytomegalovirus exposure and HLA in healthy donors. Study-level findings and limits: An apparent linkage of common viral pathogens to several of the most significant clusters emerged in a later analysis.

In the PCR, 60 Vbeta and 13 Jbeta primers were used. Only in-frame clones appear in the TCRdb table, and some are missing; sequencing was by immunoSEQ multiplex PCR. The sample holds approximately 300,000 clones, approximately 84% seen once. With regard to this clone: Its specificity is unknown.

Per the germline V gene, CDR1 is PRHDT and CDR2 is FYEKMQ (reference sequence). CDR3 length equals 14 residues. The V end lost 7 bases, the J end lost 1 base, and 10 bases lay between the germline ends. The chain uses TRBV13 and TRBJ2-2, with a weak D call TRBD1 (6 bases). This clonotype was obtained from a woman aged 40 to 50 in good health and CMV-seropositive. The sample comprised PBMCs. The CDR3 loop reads CASTVQGNTGELFF. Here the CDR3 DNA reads TGTGCCAGCACCGTACAGGGGAACACCGGGGAGCTGTTTTTT.